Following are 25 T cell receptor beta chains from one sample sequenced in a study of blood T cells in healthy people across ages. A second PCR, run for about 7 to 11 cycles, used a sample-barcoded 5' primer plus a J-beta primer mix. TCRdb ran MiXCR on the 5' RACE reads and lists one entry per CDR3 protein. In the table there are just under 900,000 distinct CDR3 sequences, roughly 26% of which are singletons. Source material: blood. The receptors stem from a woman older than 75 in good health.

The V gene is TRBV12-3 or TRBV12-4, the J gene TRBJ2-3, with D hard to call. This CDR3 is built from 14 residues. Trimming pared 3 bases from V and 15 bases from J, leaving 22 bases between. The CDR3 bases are TGTGCCAGCAGTTTGAGTGCAAGCACAGATGCGGAATATTTT. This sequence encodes CASSLSASTDAEYF.

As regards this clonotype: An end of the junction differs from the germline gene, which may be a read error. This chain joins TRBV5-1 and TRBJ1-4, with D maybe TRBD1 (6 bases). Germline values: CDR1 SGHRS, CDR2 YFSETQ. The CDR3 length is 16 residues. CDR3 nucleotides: TGCGCCAGCAACTTGGGACCAGGGGTAACTAATGAAAAACTGTTTTTT. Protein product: CASNLGPGVTNEKLFF.

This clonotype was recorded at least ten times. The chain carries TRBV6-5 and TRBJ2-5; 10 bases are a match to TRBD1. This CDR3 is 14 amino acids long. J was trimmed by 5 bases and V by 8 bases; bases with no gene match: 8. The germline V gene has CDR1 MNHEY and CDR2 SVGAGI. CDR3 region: CASAGQGVVETQYF. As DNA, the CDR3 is TGTGCCAGCGCCGGACAGGGGGTGGTCGAGACCCAGTACTTC.

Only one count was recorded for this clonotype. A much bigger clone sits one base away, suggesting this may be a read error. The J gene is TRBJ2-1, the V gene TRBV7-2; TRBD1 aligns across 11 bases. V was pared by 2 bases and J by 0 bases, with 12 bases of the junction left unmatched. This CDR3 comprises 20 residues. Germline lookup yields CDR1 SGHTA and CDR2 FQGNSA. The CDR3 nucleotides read TGTGCCAGCAGCTTATGGGGACAGGGGGTTGGGGGCAGCTCCTACAATGAGCAGTTCTTC. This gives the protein CASSLWGQGVGGSSYNEQFF.

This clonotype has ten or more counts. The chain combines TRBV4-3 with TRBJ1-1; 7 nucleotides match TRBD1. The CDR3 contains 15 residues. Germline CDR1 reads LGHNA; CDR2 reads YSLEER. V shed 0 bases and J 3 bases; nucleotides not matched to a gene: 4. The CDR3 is CASSQDGGGDTEAFF. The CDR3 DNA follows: TGCGCCAGCAGCCAAGATGGAGGGGGCGACACTGAAGCTTTCTTT.

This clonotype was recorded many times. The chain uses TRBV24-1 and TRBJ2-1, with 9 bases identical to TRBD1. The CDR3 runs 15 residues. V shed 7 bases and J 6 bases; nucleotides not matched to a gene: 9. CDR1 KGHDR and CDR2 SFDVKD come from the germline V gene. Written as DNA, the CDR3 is TGTGCCACCAGACCGGGACAGGGTGTAATCAATGAGCAGTTCTTC. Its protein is CATRPGQGVINEQFF.

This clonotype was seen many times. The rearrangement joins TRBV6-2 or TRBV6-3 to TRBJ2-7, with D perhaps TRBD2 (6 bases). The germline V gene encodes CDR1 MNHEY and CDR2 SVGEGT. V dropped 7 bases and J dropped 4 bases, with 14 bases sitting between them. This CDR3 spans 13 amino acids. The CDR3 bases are TGTGCCAGCAAGGGTAGCGGCCTATACGAGCAGTACTTC. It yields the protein CASKGSGLYEQYF.

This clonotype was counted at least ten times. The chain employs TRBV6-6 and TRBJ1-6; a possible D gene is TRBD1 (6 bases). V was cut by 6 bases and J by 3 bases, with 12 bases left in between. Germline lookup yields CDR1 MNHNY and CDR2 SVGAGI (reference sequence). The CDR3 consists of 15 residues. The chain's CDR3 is CASSHGQSYNSPLHF. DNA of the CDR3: TGTGCCAGCAGCCATGGACAGAGCTATAATTCACCCCTCCACTTT.

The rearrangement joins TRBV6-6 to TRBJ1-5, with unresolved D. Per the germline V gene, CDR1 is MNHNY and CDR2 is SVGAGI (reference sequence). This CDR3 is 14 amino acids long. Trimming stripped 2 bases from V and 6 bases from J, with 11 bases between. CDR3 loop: CASSYPGKGQPQHF. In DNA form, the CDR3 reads TGTGCCAGCAGTTACCCGGGGAAAGGTCAGCCCCAGCATTTT.

CDR3 protein: CASSYSQNRRPQHF. In DNA, the CDR3 is TGTGCCAGCAGTTACAGCCAGAACAGGAGGCCCCAGCATTTT. This chain links TRBV6-5 with TRBJ1-5, with D possibly being TRBD1 (5 bases). Germline assignment: CDR1 MNHEY and CDR2 SVGAGI. V lost 2 bases to trimming and J lost 9 bases, with 14 bases between them. The CDR3 is made up of 14 amino acids.

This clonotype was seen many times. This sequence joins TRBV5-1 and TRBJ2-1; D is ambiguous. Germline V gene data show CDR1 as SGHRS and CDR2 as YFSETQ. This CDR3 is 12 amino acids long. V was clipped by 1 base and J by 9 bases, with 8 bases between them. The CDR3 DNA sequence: TGCGCCAGCAGCTTGCAAGGAACTGAGCAGTTCTTC. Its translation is CASSLQGTEQFF. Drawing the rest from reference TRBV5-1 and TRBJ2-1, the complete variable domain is KAGVTQTPRYLIKTRGQQVTLSCSPISGHRSVSWYQQTPGQGLQFLFEYFSETQRNKGNFPGRFSGRQFSNSRSEMNVSTLELGDSALYLCASSLQGTEQFFGPGTRLTVL.

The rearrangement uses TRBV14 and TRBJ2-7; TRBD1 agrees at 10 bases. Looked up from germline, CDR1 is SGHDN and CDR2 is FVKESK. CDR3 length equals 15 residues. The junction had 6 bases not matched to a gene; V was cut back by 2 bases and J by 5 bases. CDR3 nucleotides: TGTGCCAGCAGCCAATTGGGACAGGGGTTCCACGAGCAGTACTTC. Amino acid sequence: CASSQLGQGFHEQYF.

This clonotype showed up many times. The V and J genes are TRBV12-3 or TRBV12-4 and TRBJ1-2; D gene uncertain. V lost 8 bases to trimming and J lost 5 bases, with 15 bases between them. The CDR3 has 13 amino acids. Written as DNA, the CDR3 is TGTGCCAGCGGACCCGGTCCGCTATATGGCTACACCTTC. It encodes CASGPGPLYGYTF.

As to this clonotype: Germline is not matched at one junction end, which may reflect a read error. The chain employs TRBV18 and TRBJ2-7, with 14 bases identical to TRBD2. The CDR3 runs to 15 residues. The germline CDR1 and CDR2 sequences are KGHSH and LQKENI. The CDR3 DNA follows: TGTGTCAGCTCACTAGGGACTAGCGGGGGAAATGAGCAGTACTTC. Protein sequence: CVSSLGTSGGNEQYF.

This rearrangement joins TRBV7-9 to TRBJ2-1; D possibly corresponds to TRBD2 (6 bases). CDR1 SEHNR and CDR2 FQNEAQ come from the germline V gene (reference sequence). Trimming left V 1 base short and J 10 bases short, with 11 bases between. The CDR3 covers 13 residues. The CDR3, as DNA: TGTGCCAGCAGCTTAGAAGTGGGAGGAGAGCAGTTCTTC. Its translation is CASSLEVGGEQFF.

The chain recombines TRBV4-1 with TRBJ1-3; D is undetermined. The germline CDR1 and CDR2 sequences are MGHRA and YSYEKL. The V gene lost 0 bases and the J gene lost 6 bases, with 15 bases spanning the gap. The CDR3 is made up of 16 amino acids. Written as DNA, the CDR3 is TGCGCCAGCAGCCAAGATTTAAGGACGTCGTCAAACACCATATATTTT. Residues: CASSQDLRTSSNTIYF.

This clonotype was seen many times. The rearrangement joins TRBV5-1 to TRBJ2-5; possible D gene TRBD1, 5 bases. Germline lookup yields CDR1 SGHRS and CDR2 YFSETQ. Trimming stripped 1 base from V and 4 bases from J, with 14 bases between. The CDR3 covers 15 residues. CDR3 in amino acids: CASSLTGGNGETQYF. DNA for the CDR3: TGCGCCAGCAGCTTGACAGGTGGGAATGGAGAGACCCAGTACTTC.

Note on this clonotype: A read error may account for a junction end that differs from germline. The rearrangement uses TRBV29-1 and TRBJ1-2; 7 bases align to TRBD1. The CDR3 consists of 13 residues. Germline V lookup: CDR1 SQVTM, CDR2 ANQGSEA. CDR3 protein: CSVEGGDREGCTF. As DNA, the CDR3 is TGCAGCGTTGAAGGAGGGGACAGAGAAGGCTGCACCTTC.

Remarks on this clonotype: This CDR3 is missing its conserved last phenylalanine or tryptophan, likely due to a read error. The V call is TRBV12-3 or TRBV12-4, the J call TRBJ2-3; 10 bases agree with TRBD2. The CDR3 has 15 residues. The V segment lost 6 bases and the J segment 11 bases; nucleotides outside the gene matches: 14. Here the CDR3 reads CASSYSGGSTDVQYS. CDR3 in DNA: TGTGCCAGCAGCTATAGCGGGGGGAGCACAGATGTGCAGTATTCC.

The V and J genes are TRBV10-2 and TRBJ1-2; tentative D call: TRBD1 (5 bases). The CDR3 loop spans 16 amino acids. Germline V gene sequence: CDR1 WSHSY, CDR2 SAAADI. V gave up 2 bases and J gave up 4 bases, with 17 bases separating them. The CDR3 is CASSEPGLGVSYGYTF. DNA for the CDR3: TGCGCCAGCAGTGAGCCGGGGCTGGGGGTATCCTATGGCTACACCTTC.

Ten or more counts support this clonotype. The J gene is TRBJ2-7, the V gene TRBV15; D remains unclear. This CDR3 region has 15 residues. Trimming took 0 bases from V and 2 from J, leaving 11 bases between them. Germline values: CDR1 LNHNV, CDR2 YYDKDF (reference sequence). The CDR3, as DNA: TGTGCCACCAGCAGAGATAACTCCGATCCCTACGAGCAGTACTTC. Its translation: CATSRDNSDPYEQYF.

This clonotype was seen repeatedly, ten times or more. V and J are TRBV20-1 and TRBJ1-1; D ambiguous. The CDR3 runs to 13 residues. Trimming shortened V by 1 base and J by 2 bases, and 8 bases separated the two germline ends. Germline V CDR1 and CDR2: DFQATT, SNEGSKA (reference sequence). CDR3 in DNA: TGCAGTGCTAGAGTGGCGGGTAACACTGAAGCTTTCTTT. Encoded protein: CSARVAGNTEAFF.

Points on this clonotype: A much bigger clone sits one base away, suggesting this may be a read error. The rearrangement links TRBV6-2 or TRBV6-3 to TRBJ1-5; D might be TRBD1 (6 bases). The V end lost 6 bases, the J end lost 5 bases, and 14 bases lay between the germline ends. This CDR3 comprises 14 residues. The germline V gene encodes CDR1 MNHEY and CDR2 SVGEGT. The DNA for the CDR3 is TGTGCCAGCAGGGCCCACAGGGAAGATCAGCCCCAGCATTTT. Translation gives CASRAHREDQPQHF.

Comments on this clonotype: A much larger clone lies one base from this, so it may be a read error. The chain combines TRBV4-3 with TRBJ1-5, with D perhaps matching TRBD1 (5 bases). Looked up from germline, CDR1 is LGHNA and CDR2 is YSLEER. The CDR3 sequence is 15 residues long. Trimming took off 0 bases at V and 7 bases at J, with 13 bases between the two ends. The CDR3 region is CASSQDSQGGQPQHF. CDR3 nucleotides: TGCGCCAGCAGCCAAGATAGTCAGGGCGGGCAGCCCCAGCATTTT.

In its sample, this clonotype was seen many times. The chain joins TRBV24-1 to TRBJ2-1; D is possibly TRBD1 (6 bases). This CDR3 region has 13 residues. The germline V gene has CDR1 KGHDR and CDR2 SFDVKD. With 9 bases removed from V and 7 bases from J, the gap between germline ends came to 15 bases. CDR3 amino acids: CATATNRVNEQFF. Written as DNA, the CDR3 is TGTGCCACCGCAACAAACAGGGTTAATGAGCAGTTCTTC.